Presented here are 11 T cell receptor beta chains from one specimen sequenced in a study of blood T cell repertoires in COVID-19. TCRdb's copy holds only in-frame clones and misses some; the assay was immunoSEQ multiplex PCR. The profile covers about 250,000 clones, with around 85% appearing a single time and 4% to 4.5% taken by the ten largest. What was sequenced was peripheral blood. The receptor set was obtained from a woman between 35 and 50 years old with active or convalescent COVID-19.

This chain connects TRBV28 to TRBJ1-5, with a tentative D call TRBD1 (5 bases). The CDR3 covers 16 residues. V was clipped by 6 bases and J by 4 bases, with 19 bases between them. Per germline, CDR1 MDHEN and CDR2 SYDVKM. CDR3 bases: TGTGCCAGCAGGGGCGTTCAGGGCTCCCTAAATCAGCCCCAGCATTTT. It is translated as CASRGVQGSLNQPQHF.

The genes are TRBV19 and TRBJ1-6; D might be TRBD1 (6 bases). Trimming took 9 bases from V and 7 from J, leaving 13 bases between them. Germline V lookup: CDR1 LNHDA, CDR2 SQIVND (reference sequence). This CDR3 region has 13 residues. This CDR3 is CASTGNRNSPLHF. The CDR3, as DNA: TGTGCCAGCACAGGGAATCGCAATTCACCCCTCCACTTT.

V usage is TRBV19 and J usage is TRBJ1-3; 11 bases are a match to TRBD1. Unmatched junction bases numbered 5, after V lost 5 bases and J lost 2 bases. This CDR3 spans 16 amino acids. Germline CDR1 LNHDA, CDR2 SQIVND (reference sequence). Here the CDR3 DNA reads TGTGCCAGTAGTCTCCCGGGACAGGGGGCTGGAAACACCATATATTTT. It is translated as CASSLPGQGAGNTIYF.

The gene calls are TRBV3-1 (or the pseudogene TRBV3-2) and TRBJ1-1, with 7 bases lining up with TRBD1. The germline gives CDR1 LGHDT, CDR2 YNNKEL (reference sequence). The CDR3 length is 15 residues. The ends lost 6 bases at V and 0 bases at J; junction bases unmatched: 7. Here the CDR3 DNA reads TGTGCCAGCAGTAATTCAGGGGGAATGAACACTGAAGCTTTCTTT. The encoded protein is CASSNSGGMNTEAFF.

The chain has TRBV4-1 and TRBJ2-7, with D possibly TRBD2 on 5 matching bases. Germline V gives CDR1 MGHRA, CDR2 YSYEKL. The CDR3 is made up of 14 amino acids. V lost 3 bases and J lost 2, with 11 bases in between. Here the CDR3 reads CASSQRAFTYEQYV. The CDR3 DNA is TGCGCCAGCAGCCAGAGGGCCTTTACCTACGAGCAGTACGTC.

The gene calls are TRBV4-1 and TRBJ2-1; 8 positions agree with TRBD2. Trimming at V came to 1 base and at J to 4 bases, leaving 6 bases not matched to a gene. The CDR3 extends over 16 amino acids. The germline V gene encodes CDR1 MGHRA and CDR2 YSYEKL. The CDR3 sequence: CASSQARGGGYNEQFF. CDR3 DNA sequence: TGCGCCAGCAGCCAAGCTCGGGGGGGTGGGTACAATGAGCAGTTCTTC.

The V call is TRBV27, the J call TRBJ2-7, with 7 bases aligning to TRBD1. V dropped 5 bases and J dropped 1; count of bases not matched to a gene: 5. Germline CDR1 and CDR2: MNHEY and SMNVEV (reference sequence). The CDR3 spans 14 residues. Written as DNA, the CDR3 is TGTGCCAGCAGTAAAGACAGGGTATCCTACGAGCAGTACGTC. This translates into CASSKDRVSYEQYV.

This clone has only a few counts. The chain links TRBV27 to TRBJ1-3, with D hard to call. V was cut by 8 bases and J by 4 bases, with 12 bases left in between. CDR1 and CDR2 (germline): MNHEY, SMNVEV (reference sequence). The CDR3 runs 13 residues. For the CDR3, the DNA is TGTGCCAGCGTCTACGCGGCAGGAAACACCATATATTTT. Its translation is CASVYAAGNTIYF.

This clone was seen a handful of times. CDR3 in DNA: TGTGCCATCAGAGGGACAGCCACTGAAGCTTTCTTT. It is translated as CAIRGTATEAFF. The rearrangement links TRBV10-3 to TRBJ1-1; 7 nucleotides line up with TRBD1. The CDR3 extends over 12 amino acids. Germline V gene data show CDR1 as ENHRY and CDR2 as SYGVKD. V was pared by 6 bases and J by 4 bases, with 2 bases of the junction left unmatched.

The chain recombines TRBV6-5 with TRBJ1-2; D possibly corresponds to TRBD1 (6 bases). CDR1 MNHEY and CDR2 SVGAGI come from the germline V gene. Trimming removed 7 bases from V and 5 bases from J, with 11 bases in between. This CDR3 is built from 12 residues. The CDR3 bases are TGTGCCAGCACGCAGGGGAAGTATGGCTACACCTTC. It translates to CASTQGKYGYTF.

This rearrangement joins TRBV5-4 to TRBJ1-3; D gene ambiguous. The CDR3 runs 18 residues. Per germline, CDR1 SGHNT and CDR2 YYREEE (reference sequence). Trimming took off 4 bases at V and 0 bases at J, with 20 bases between the two ends. The DNA for the CDR3 is TGTGCCAGCAGCCCGTATCCGATAGACGGGGACTCTGGAAACACCATATATTTT. It encodes CASSPYPIDGDSGNTIYF.